This T cell receptor (beta chain) was captured by sequencing in a study of blood T cells in healthy people across ages. The CDR3 consists of 14 residues. Germline lookup yields CDR1 LNHNV and CDR2 YYDKDF (reference sequence). V dropped 9 bases and J dropped 2; count of bases not matched to a gene: 9. Through a sample-barcoded 5' primer and a J-beta primer mix, a second PCR was run for roughly 6 to 12 cycles. Using its own MiXCR run on the 5' RACE reads, TCRdb lists one record per CDR3 protein. The sample includes about 1.5 million distinct CDR3 sequences, roughly 43% of them seen just once. What was sequenced was blood. The sequence came from a woman in her late teens or twenties in good health. This sequence joins TRBV15 and TRBJ2-5; 7 bases align to TRBD1. The CDR3 loop is CATTDRVGQETQYF. CDR3 sequence (DNA): TGTGCCACTACAGACAGGGTTGGACAAGAGACCCAGTACTTC.